This T cell receptor (beta chain) was found in a study of T-cell reconstitution after alpha-beta-depleted transplantation in children. This clonotype occurred a few times. During its preparation, the TCRbeta library received unique molecular identifiers. TCRdb independently ran MiXCR on the PCR reads; one entry per CDR3 protein. The sample holds 350,000 to 450,000 distinct CDR3 sequences, 20% seen once. CDR1 is SGHTA, CDR2 FQGNSA, per germline. V was cut by 1 base and J by 6 bases, with 15 bases left in between. The CDR3 is 15 amino acids. This chain connects TRBV7-2 to TRBJ2-5; a possible D gene is TRBD2 (6 bases). Here the sequenced sample was PBMCs from the stem cell graft donor, taken from the stem cell graft. This sequence was found in a human donor who donated a stem cell graft to a child with acute myeloid leukemia. CDR3 region: CASSLETTSVKTQYF. The CDR3 nucleotides are TGTGCCAGCAGCTTAGAAACGACTAGTGTAAAGACCCAGTACTTC.